This T cell receptor (beta chain) came from a study of blood T cell repertoires in COVID-19. Study-level background: From the United States, Italy and Spain came samples of acute and convalescent COVID-19. PBMCs, B-cell-depleted T cells, or T cells provided the cDNA or gDNA that made up the material.

J lost 5 bases, V lost 5 bases, and 5 bases had no gene match. The CDR3 spans 14 residues. From germline, CDR1 is LNHDA and CDR2 SQIVND (reference sequence). The authors' processing: Estimation of nucleated cell counts relied on the amplification of reference gene primers. Measured with immunoSEQ multiplex PCR; TCRdb has only the in-frame clones, and not every one. The V and J calls and the clone size are those of that table, but D and trimming were determined from the DNA. The data contain some 21,000 clones, 80% to 90% of them singletons. The chain is built from TRBV19 and TRBJ2-7; 11 positions agree with TRBD1. The source material was peripheral blood. This clonotype originated in a human donor with acute or convalescent COVID-19. The donor label of this sample is uncertain. CDR3 sequence: CASSLRDRGNEQYF. The CDR3 nucleotides read TGTGCCAGTAGTCTCCGGGACAGGGGGAACGAGCAGTACTTC. Full variable domain (remainder filled in from reference TRBV19 and TRBJ2-7): DGGITQSPKYLFRKEGQNVTLSCEQNLNHDAMYWYRQDPGQGLRLIYYSQIVNDFQKGDIAEGYSVSREKKESFPLTVTSAQKNPTAFYLCASSLRDRGNEQYFGPGTRLTVT.